What follows are 20 T cell receptor beta chains derived from one specimen sequenced in a study of OX40 agonist ivuxolimab in advanced cancers. Method: immunoSEQ multiplex PCR; TCRdb's copy keeps in-frame clones and lacks some. The table records 70,000 to 80,000 clones, roughly 86% of them present only once. The specimen was CD4+ or CD8+ T cells sorted from blood, collected in a trial of the OX40 agonist ivuxolimab. These receptors all come from an adult with an advanced solid tumor such as melanoma, head and neck, liver or kidney cancer.

This clone was found once. This rearrangement joins TRBV19 to TRBJ2-1; 9 nucleotides line up with TRBD1. The CDR3 runs 15 residues. Germline trimming cut 3 bases from V and 8 bases from J; bases unmatched to any gene: 8. Germline lookup yields CDR1 LNHDA and CDR2 SQIVND (reference sequence). CDR3: CASSIPGTGRDEQFF. The CDR3 DNA sequence: TGTGCCAGTAGTATTCCCGGGACAGGGAGGGATGAGCAGTTCTTC.

This sequence joins TRBV7-9 and TRBJ2-7; D not certain. CDR3 length: 13 residues. Germline V gene sequence: CDR1 SEHNR, CDR2 FQNEAQ (reference sequence). Trimming took 0 bases from V and 0 from J, leaving 3 bases between them. The CDR3 sequence: CASSLAGSYEQYF. The DNA of the CDR3 is TGTGCCAGCAGCTTAGCGGGCTCCTACGAGCAGTACTTC.

The rearrangement uses TRBV20-1 and TRBJ1-1; D call uncertain. The ends were cut back, 5 bases at V and 0 bases at J, with 4 bases in the middle. Germline loops: CDR1 DFQATT, CDR2 SNEGSKA (reference sequence). The CDR3 runs to 11 residues. Here the CDR3 DNA reads TGCAGTGCTGAGATGAACACTGAAGCTTTCTTT. It encodes CSAEMNTEAFF.

The rearrangement links TRBV7-3 to TRBJ2-3, with D possibly being TRBD1 or TRBD2 (5 bases each). The CDR3 has 16 residues. V was clipped by 4 bases and J by 2 bases, with 16 bases between them. Germline CDR1 reads SGHTA; CDR2 reads FQGTGA. DNA for the CDR3: TGTGCCAGCAGCTCAACCGTTGGGGGATACACAGATACGCAGTATTTT. Encoded protein: CASSSTVGGYTDTQYF.

The chain combines TRBV28 with TRBJ2-1; weak D call: TRBD1 (5 bases). V lost 6 bases and J lost 8, with 17 bases in between. CDR1 MDHEN and CDR2 SYDVKM come from the germline V gene. This CDR3 contains 14 residues. The chain's CDR3 is CASSLTLLGDEQFF. CDR3 coding DNA: TGTGCCAGCAGCCTCACCTTATTAGGGGATGAGCAGTTCTTC.

The chain combines TRBV6-5 with TRBJ1-5; 10 positions match TRBD1. Germline values: CDR1 MNHEY, CDR2 SVGAGI. Trimming at V came to 7 bases and at J to 2 bases, leaving 5 bases not matched to a gene. The CDR3 is 15 residues long. The DNA of the CDR3 is TGTGCCAGCAACCCCGGGACAGGGGGCAATCAGCCCCAGCATTTT. Translated, it gives CASNPGTGGNQPQHF.

The chain is built from TRBV28 and TRBJ2-7, with 9 bases identical to TRBD1. The V gene end was trimmed by 7 bases and the J gene end by 4 bases; junction bases not matched to a gene: 11. Germline loops: CDR1 MDHEN, CDR2 SYDVKM. The CDR3 extends over 15 amino acids. The CDR3 loop is CASTPPGTGIYEQYF. In DNA, the CDR3 is TGTGCCAGCACCCCCCCCGGGACAGGGATTTACGAGCAGTACTTC. Filled out from reference TRBV28 and TRBJ2-7, the complete variable domain reads DVKVTQSSRYLVKRTGEKVFLECVQDMDHENMFWYRQDPGLGLRLIYFSYDVKMKEKGDIPEGYSVSREKKERFSLILESASTNQTSMYLCASTPPGTGIYEQYFGPGTRLTVT.

The rearrangement links TRBV25-1 to TRBJ2-3; D call uncertain. V lost 6 bases to trimming and J lost 2 bases, with 9 bases between them. This CDR3 spans 13 amino acids. Germline CDR1 is MGHDK and CDR2 is SYGVNS. The DNA of the CDR3 is TGTGCCAGCAGGAAGGACCCCACAGATACGCAGTATTTT. This translates into CASRKDPTDTQYF.

This clone was detected a few times. The chain recombines TRBV28 with TRBJ2-1, with TRBD1 identical over 10 bases. V was clipped by 5 bases and J by 6 bases; unmatched bases: 19. CDR3 length: 19 amino acids. Looked up from germline, CDR1 is MDHEN and CDR2 is SYDVKM. CDR3 amino acids: CASSIPTGLGQGLGNEQFF. Here the CDR3 DNA reads TGTGCCAGCAGTATCCCGACAGGTTTGGGACAGGGGTTAGGCAATGAGCAGTTCTTC.

The chain recombines TRBV28 with TRBJ1-4; a weak D match, TRBD1 (6 bases). Trimming removed 2 bases from V and 7 bases from J, with 11 bases in between. Germline V gene lookup returns CDR1 MDHEN and CDR2 SYDVKM. The CDR3 spans 14 residues. CDR3 sequence reads: CASSLPTGGEKLFF. The CDR3 coding sequence is TGTGCCAGCAGTTTACCGACAGGCGGTGAAAAACTGTTTTTT.

The chain links TRBV9 to TRBJ2-1, with 8 bases lining up with TRBD1. Looked up from germline, CDR1 is SGDLS and CDR2 is YYNGEE. CDR3 length equals 15 residues. The trim removed 3 bases at V and 5 bases at J, leaving 7 bases unmatched. CDR3: CASSAVTGADNEQFF. CDR3 DNA: TGTGCCAGCAGCGCTGTGACAGGGGCCGACAATGAGCAGTTCTTC.

This chain links TRBV19 with TRBJ2-4, with 12 bases identical to TRBD1. The germline CDR1 and CDR2 sequences are LNHDA and SQIVND (reference sequence). Trimming removed 2 bases from V and 3 bases from J; junction bases left unmatched: 8. This CDR3 comprises 18 residues. CDR3 sequence: CASSIMGQGASGKNIQYF. CDR3 nucleotide sequence: TGTGCCAGTAGTATAATGGGACAGGGGGCGAGTGGCAAAAACATTCAGTACTTC. The whole variable domain, filled in from reference TRBV19 and TRBJ2-4, reads DGGITQSPKYLFRKEGQNVTLSCEQNLNHDAMYWYRQDPGQGLRLIYYSQIVNDFQKGDIAEGYSVSREKKESFPLTVTSAQKNPTAFYLCASSIMGQGASGKNIQYFGAGTRLSVL.

This rearrangement joins TRBV27 to TRBJ1-2; a possible D gene is TRBD1 (5 bases). The CDR3 contains 16 residues. Trimming pared 3 bases from V and 4 bases from J, leaving 18 bases between. The V gene's germline CDR1 is MNHEY and CDR2 SMNVEV (reference sequence). CDR3 loop: CASSLGLSDRSYGYTF. The CDR3 region has the DNA TGTGCCAGCAGTTTGGGGCTCTCTGACAGAAGCTATGGCTACACCTTC.

The chain employs TRBV10-3 and TRBJ2-3, with 7 bases aligning to TRBD1. V shed 10 bases, J shed 4 bases, and the junction held 14 bases outside the gene matches. Germline CDR1 is ENHRY and CDR2 is SYGVKD. This CDR3 contains 15 residues. In DNA, the CDR3 is TGTGCCACCCGGGCAGGGGGAGAGTTCGCAGATACGCAGTATTTT. Amino acid sequence: CATRAGGEFADTQYF.

The chain has TRBV7-3 and TRBJ2-2; 12 positions match TRBD1. The germline V gene encodes CDR1 SGHTA and CDR2 FQGTGA. The V segment lost 6 bases and the J segment 7 bases; nucleotides outside the gene matches: 9. This CDR3 has 16 residues. The CDR3 DNA reads TGTGCCAGCAGACGAACGGGGACAGGGGGCTTCGGGGAGCTGTTTTTT. Translation: CASRRTGTGGFGELFF.

This sequence joins TRBV6-5 and TRBJ1-2, with no clear D. The CDR3 runs 14 residues. Trimming left V 6 bases short and J 1 base short, with 12 bases between. Germline V gene data show CDR1 as MNHEY and CDR2 as SVGAGI. The CDR3 spells CASRSDTVNYGYTF. The CDR3 nucleotides read TGTGCCAGCAGGTCCGATACAGTTAACTATGGCTACACCTTC.

J is TRBJ1-5 and V is TRBV19; tentatively, D is TRBD1 (5 bases). V dropped 2 bases and J dropped 6 bases, with 14 bases sitting between them. This CDR3 region has 15 residues. Germline lookup yields CDR1 LNHDA and CDR2 SQIVND (reference sequence). CDR3 sequence reads: CASSIRREGRQPQHF. The CDR3 region has the DNA TGTGCCAGTAGTATACGTAGGGAGGGGCGTCAGCCCCAGCATTTT.

The chain uses TRBV7-9 and TRBJ1-6; D unclear. V dropped 2 bases and J dropped 7 bases, with 3 bases sitting between them. There are 12 residues in the CDR3. Per the germline V gene, CDR1 is SEHNR and CDR2 is FQNEAQ (reference sequence). The CDR3: CASSLSNSPLHF. CDR3 DNA: TGTGCCAGCAGCTTATCGAATTCACCCCTCCACTTT.

The V and J genes are TRBV6-6 and TRBJ1-1, with a weak D call TRBD1 (5 bases). V was pared by 0 bases and J by 1 base, with 12 bases between. Looked up from germline, CDR1 is MNHNY and CDR2 is SVGAGI (reference sequence). CDR3 size: 16 residues. CDR3 DNA: TGTGCCAGCAGTTACTCGGGGGGTAGGGCGAACACTGAAGCTTTCTTT. It is translated as CASSYSGGRANTEAFF.

This rearrangement joins TRBV6-1 to TRBJ2-3; D is undetermined. CDR3 size: 12 residues. Trimming shortened V by 9 bases and J by 4 bases, and 11 bases separated the two germline ends. The V gene's germline CDR1 is MNHNS and CDR2 SASEGT. The CDR3 here is CASSHLPDTQYF. The CDR3 DNA follows: TGTGCCAGTTCCCACTTGCCAGATACGCAGTATTTT.